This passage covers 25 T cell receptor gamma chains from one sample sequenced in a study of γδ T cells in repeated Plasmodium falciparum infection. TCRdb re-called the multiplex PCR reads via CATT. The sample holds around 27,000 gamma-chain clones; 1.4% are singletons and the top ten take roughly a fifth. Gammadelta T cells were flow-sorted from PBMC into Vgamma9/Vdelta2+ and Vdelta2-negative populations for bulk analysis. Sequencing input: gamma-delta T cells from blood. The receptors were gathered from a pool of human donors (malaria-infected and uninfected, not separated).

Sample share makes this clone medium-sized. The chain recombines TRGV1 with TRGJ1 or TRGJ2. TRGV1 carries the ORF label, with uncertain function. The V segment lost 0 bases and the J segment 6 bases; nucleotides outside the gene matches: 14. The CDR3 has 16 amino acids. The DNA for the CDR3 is TGTGCCACCTGGGACAGGCGAAAGAACGGGTTTTATAAGAAACTCTTT. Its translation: CATWDRRKNGFYKKLF.

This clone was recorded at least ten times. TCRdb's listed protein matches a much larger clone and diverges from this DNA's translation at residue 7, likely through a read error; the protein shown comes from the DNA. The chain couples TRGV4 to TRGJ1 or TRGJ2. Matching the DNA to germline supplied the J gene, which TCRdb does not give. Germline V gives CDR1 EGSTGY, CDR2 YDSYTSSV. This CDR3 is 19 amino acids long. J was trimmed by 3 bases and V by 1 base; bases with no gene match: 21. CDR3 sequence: CATWDGIEWMHDSYYKKLF. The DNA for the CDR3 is TGTGCCACCTGGGATGGAATAGAGTGGATGCACGATTCTTATTATAAGAAACTCTTT.

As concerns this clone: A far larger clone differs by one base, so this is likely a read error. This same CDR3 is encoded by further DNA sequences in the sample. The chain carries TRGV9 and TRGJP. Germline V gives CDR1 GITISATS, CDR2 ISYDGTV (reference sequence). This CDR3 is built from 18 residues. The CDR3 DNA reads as TGTGCCCTGTGGGAGGTTGGGGGGCAAGAGTTGGGCAAAAAAATCAAGGTATTT. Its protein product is CALWEVGGQELGKKIKVF.

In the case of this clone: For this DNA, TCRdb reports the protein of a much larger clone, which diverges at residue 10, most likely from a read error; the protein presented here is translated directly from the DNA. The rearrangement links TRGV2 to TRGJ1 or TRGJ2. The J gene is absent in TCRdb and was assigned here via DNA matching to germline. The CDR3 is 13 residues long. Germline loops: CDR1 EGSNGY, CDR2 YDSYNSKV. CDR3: CATWDVIGYRKLF. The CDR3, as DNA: TGTGCCACCTGGGACGTTATTGGGTATAGGAAACTCTTT.

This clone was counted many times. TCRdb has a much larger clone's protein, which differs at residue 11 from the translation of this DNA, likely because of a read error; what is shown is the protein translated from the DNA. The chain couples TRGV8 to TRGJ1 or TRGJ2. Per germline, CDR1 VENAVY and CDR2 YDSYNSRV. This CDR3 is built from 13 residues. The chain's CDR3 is CATWDRRDYKRLF. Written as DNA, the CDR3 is TGTGCCACCTGGGATAGGCGGGATTATAAGAGACTCTTT.

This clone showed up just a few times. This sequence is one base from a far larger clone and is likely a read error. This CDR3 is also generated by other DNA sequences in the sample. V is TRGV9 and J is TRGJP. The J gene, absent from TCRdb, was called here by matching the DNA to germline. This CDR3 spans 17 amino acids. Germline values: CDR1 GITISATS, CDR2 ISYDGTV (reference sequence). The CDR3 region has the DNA TGTGCCTTGTGGGAGCCTTCACAAGAGCTGGGCAAAAAAATCAAGGTATTT. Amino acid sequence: CALWEPSQELGKKIKVF.

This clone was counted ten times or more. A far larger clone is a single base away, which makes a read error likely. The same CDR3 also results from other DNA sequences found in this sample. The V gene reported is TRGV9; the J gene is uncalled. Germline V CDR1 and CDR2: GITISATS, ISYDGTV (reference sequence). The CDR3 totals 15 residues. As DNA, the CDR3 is TGTGCCTTGTGGGAGCTAAATACCACTGGTTGGTTTAAGATATTT. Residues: CALWELNTTGWFKIF.

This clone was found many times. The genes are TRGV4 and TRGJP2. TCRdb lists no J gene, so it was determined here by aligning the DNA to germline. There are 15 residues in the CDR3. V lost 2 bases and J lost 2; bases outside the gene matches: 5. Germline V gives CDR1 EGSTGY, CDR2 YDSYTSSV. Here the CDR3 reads CATWDVGSSDWIKTF. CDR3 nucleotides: TGTGCCACCTGGGATGTTGGCAGTAGTGATTGGATCAAGACGTTT.

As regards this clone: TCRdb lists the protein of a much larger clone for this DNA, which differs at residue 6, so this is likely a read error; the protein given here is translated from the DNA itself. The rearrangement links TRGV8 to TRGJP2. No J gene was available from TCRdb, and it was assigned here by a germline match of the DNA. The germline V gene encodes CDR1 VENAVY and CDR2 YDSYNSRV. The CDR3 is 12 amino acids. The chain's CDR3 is CATFSNDWIKTF. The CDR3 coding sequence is TGTGCCACCTTCAGTAATGATTGGATCAAGACGTTT.

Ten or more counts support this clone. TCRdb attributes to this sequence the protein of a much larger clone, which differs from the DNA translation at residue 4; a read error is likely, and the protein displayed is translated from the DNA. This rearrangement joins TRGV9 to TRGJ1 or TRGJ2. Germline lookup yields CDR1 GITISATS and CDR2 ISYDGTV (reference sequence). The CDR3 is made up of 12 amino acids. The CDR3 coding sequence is TGTGCCTTGCGGGAGGGGTATTATAAGAAACTCTTT. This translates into CALREGYYKKLF.

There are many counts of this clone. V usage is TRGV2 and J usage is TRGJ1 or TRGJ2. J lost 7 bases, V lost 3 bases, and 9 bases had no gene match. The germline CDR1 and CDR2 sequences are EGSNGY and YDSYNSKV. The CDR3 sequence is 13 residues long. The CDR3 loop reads CATWDSTGYKKLF. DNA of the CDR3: TGTGCCACCTGGGACTCAACGGGGTATAAGAAACTCTTT.

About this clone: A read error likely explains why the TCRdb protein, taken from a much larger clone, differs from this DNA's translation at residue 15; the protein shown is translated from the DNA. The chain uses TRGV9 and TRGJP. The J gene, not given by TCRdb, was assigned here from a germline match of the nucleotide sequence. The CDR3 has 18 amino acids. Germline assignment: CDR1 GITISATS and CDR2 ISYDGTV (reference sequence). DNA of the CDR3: TGTGCCTTGTGGGAGGTGCACTTGTCGGAGTTGGGCAAAAAAACCAAGGTATTT. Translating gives CALWEVHLSELGKKTKVF.

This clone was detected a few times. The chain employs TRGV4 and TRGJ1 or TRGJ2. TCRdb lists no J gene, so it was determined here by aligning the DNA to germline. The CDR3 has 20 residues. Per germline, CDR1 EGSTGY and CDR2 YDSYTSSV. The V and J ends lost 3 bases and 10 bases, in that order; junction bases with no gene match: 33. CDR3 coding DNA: TGTGCCACCTGGGATTATTTCCAGACAAGGCATAATGGGTGTCGTAGAAAGAAACTCTTT. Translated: CATWDYFQTRHNGCRRKKLF.

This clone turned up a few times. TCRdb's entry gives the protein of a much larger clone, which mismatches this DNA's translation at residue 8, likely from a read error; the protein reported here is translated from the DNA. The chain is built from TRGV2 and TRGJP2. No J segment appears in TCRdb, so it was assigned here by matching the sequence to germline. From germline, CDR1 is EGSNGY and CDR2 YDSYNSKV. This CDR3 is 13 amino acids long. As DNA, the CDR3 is TGTGCCACCTGGGCCCGTAGTGGTTGGATCAAGACGTTT. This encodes CATWARSGWIKTF.

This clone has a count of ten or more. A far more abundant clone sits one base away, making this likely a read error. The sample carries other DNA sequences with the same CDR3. CDR3 in amino acids: CATWDELDYYKKLF. As DNA, the CDR3 is TGTGCTACCTGGGATGAATTGGATTATTATAAGAAACTCTTT. This rearrangement joins TRGV4 to TRGJ1 or TRGJ2. The J gene was not available in TCRdb and was assigned here by matching the DNA to germline segments. Germline CDR1 reads EGSTGY; CDR2 reads YDSYTSSV. The CDR3 extends over 14 amino acids.

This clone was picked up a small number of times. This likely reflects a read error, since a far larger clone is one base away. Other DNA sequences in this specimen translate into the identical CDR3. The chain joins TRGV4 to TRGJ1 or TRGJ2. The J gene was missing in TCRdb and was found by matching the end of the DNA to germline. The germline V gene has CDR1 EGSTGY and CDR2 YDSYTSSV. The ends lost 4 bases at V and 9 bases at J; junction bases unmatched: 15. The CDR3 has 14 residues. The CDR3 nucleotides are TGTGCCACCTGGGACGGAAGGGGGCATGGTAAGAAACTCTTT. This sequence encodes CATWDGRGHGKKLF.

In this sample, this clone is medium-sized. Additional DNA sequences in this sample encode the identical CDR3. The CDR3 sequence is CALWEATDKKLF. CDR3 in DNA: TGTGCCTTGTGGGAGGCTACTGATAAGAAACTCTTT. The chain recombines TRGV9 with TRGJ1 or TRGJ2. Germline V gene lookup returns CDR1 GITISATS and CDR2 ISYDGTV (reference sequence). The CDR3 sequence is 12 residues long. The V and J ends lost 2 bases and 8 bases, in that order; junction bases with no gene match: 6.

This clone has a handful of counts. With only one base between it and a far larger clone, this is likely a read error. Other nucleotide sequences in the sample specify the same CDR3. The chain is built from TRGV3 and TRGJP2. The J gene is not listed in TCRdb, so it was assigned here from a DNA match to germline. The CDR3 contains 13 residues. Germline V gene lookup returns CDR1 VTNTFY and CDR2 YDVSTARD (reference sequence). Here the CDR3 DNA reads TGTGCTACCTGGCGTTATAGTGATTGGATCAAGACGTTT. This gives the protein CATWRYSDWIKTF.

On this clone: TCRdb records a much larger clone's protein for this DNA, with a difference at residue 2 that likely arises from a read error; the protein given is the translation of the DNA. The CDR3 sequence is CTTWDRHEKLF. CDR3 DNA sequence: TGTACCACCTGGGATAGGCACGAGAAACTCTTT. The J gene is TRGJ1 or TRGJ2, the V gene TRGV8. Because TCRdb records no J gene, it was assigned here through a match of the DNA to germline. Per germline, CDR1 VENAVY and CDR2 YDSYNSRV. The CDR3 loop spans 11 amino acids.

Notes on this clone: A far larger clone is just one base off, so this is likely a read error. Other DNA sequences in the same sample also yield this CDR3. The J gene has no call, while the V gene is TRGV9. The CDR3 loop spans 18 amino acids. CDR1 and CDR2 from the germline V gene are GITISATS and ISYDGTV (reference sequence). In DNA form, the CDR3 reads TGTGCCTTGTGGGAGGGCACCCCTCAAGAGTTGGGCAAAAAAATCAAGGTATTC. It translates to CALWEGTPQELGKKIKVF.

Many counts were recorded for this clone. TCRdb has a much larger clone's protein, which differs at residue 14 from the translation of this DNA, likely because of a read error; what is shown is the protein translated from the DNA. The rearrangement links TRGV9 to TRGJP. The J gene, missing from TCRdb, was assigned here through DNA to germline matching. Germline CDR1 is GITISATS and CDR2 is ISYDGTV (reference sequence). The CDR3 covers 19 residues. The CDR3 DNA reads TGTGCCTTGTGGGAGGTGATAAGAGCCGAAGGGTTGGGCAATAAAATCAAGGTATTT. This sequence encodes CALWEVIRAEGLGNKIKVF.

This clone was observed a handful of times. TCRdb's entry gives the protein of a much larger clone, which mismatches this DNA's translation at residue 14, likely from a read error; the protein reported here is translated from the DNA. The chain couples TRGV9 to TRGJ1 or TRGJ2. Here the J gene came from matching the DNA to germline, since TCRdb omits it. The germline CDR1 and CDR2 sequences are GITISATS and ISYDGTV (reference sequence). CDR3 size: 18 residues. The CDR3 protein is CALWEVSQGLSNYDKKLF. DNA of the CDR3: TGTGCCTTGTGGGAGGTATCCCAAGGGCTATCGAATTATGATAAGAAACTCTTT.

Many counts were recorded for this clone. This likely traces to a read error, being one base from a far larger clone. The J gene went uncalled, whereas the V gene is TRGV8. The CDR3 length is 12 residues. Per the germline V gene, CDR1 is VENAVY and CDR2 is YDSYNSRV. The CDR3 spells CATWVDYYKKLF. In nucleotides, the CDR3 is TGTGCCACCTGGGTGGATTATTATAAGAAGCTCTTT.

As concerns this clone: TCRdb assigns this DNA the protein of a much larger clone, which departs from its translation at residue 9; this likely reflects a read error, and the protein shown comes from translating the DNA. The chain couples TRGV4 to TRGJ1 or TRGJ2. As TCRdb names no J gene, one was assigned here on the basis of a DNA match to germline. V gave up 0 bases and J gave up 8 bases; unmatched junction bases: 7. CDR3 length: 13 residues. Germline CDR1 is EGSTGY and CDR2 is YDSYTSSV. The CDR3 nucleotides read TGTGCCACCTGGGATGGGCGGCTTCATAAGAAACTCTTT. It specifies CATWDGRLHKKLF.

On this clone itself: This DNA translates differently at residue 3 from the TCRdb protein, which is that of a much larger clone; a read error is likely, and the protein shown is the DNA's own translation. The CDR3 region is CAMWESDYYKKLF. CDR3 bases: TGTGCCATGTGGGAGTCCGATTATTATAAGAAACTCTTT. The V gene is TRGV9, the J gene TRGJ1 or TRGJ2. The J gene, absent from TCRdb, was called here by matching the DNA to germline. The CDR3 runs to 13 residues. Germline V gene data show CDR1 as GITISATS and CDR2 as ISYDGTV (reference sequence).